This T cell receptor beta chain was profiled in a study of cytomegalovirus exposure and HLA in healthy donors. General observations from the study: In a later analysis, productive TCRs from donors in an Asian-associated ancestry cluster reportedly carried fewer N-insertions than the cohort mean.

This CDR3 region has 18 residues. CDR1 is SGDLS, CDR2 YYNGEE, per germline. V lost 0 bases and J lost 4, with 19 bases in between. The PCR was carried out with 60 Vbeta primers and 13 Jbeta primers. The repertoire was sequenced with immunoSEQ multiplex PCR; TCRdb's copy has only in-frame clones and lacks some. The data contain about 120,000 clones, 75% to 90% of them seen just once; the ten biggest clones take up around 2.2%. In the case of this clone: Its matching antigen is unknown.

V gene TRBV9 combines with J gene TRBJ1-4; D not resolved. The sequenced sample consisted of PBMCs. The TCR comes from a man aged 25-45 years in good health and CMV-seronegative. CDR3 coding DNA: TGTGCCAGCAGCGTAGGGAGCGGAGGTCCGGCTTTTAATGAAAAACTGTTTTTT. Protein sequence: CASSVGSGGPAFNEKLFF.